Listed here are 2 T cell receptor beta chains from one sample, sequenced in a study of cytotoxic CD8 clonotypes in ibrutinib-treated CLL. TCRdb's table, derived via immunoSEQ multiplex PCR, lists solely in-frame clones and lacks some. The sample holds around 160,000 clones; around 84% are singletons and the top ten take roughly 2%. The sequenced sample was PBMCs, obtained after 12 months of ibrutinib treatment. These receptors all come from a human donor with chronic lymphocytic leukemia.

This chain links TRBV11-3 with TRBJ1-6; no reliable D call. The ends were cut back, 3 bases at V and 6 bases at J, with 21 bases in the middle. The CDR3 contains 18 residues. Germline V gene sequence: CDR1 SGHNT, CDR2 YENEEA. CDR3 amino acids: CASSFGKGREDFNSPLHF. Written as DNA, the CDR3 is TGTGCCAGCAGCTTCGGGAAGGGTAGAGAGGACTTTAATTCACCCCTCCACTTT. Supplemented by reference TRBV11-3 and TRBJ1-6, the full variable domain reads EAGVVQSPRYKIIEKKQPVAFWCNPISGHNTLYWYLQNLGQGPELLIRYENEEAVDDSQLPKDRFSAERLKGVDSTLKIQPAELGDSAVYLCASSFGKGREDFNSPLHFGNGTRLTVT.

The chain combines TRBV29-1 with TRBJ1-5, with 7 bases lining up with TRBD1. V was pared by 3 bases and J by 7 bases, with 3 bases of the junction left unmatched. The CDR3 loop spans 12 amino acids. CDR1 SQVTM and CDR2 ANQGSEA come from the germline V gene. The DNA of the CDR3 is TGCAGCGTTGAGACAGGGAGGCAGCCCCAGCATTTT. This codes for CSVETGRQPQHF.